Below are 21 T cell receptor beta chains sequenced from a single sample in a study of metastatic and nonmetastatic thyroid tumors. TCRdb reprocessed the PCR reads using MiXCR. The sample shows about 20,000 clones, roughly 22% of them seen only once. Until they underwent thyroid surgery, no patient had received any treatment. Material for sequencing was tumor tissue. The source is a female donor with papillary thyroid cancer or a benign thyroid nodule (not recorded which). Some clones in this sample may be carry-over from other donors' samples.

This clone was observed a few times. This chain connects TRBV6-2 or TRBV6-3 to TRBJ2-5, with unresolved D. The V and J ends lost 10 bases and 2 bases respectively, with 17 bases between them. The CDR3 contains 14 residues. The V gene's germline CDR1 is MNHEY and CDR2 SVGEGT. The DNA for the CDR3 is TGTGCCAACACAAAGGCCGCATCACAAGAGACCCAGTACTTC. Translating gives CANTKAASQETQYF.

This clone was seen a few times. A read error may be the cause here, since a much bigger clone is one base away. Other DNA sequences from this sample encode an identical CDR3 as well. The chain combines TRBV4-3 with TRBJ2-5; tentatively, D is TRBD1 (6 bases). Germline CDR1 reads LGHNA; CDR2 reads YSLEER. This CDR3 contains 18 residues. V was cut by 2 bases and J by 3 bases, with 22 bases left in between. CDR3 in DNA: TGCGCCAGCAGCCAAAGCGCTGTCGGACAGCGTCCCGAAGAGACCCAGTACTTC. Its translation is CASSQSAVGQRPEETQYF.

In this sample, this clone turned up many times. This chain connects TRBV12-3 or TRBV12-4 to TRBJ2-1, with a possible D match to TRBD1 (6 bases). Trimming pared 6 bases from V and 4 bases from J, leaving 19 bases between. This CDR3 has 16 amino acids. The CDR3 region has the DNA TGTGCCAGCAGGAAACTCCTGGGGACATTTTACAATGAGCAGTTCTTC. Translating it yields CASRKLLGTFYNEQFF.

Many counts were recorded for this clone. The chain uses TRBV6-5 and TRBJ2-1; the match to TRBD2 covers 9 bases. Germline V gene data show CDR1 as MNHEY and CDR2 as SVGAGI. The CDR3 extends over 18 amino acids. Germline trimming cut 0 bases from V and 6 bases from J; bases unmatched to any gene: 12. The chain's CDR3 is CASSYSIGRGRDSNEQFF. The CDR3 nucleotides read TGTGCCAGCAGTTACTCGATCGGACGCGGGAGGGACAGCAATGAGCAGTTCTTC.

This clone has at least ten counts. The chain has TRBV3-1 and TRBJ2-7; D tentatively fits TRBD1 or TRBD2 (6 bases each). CDR1 and CDR2 (germline): LGHDT, YNNKEL (reference sequence). The V and J ends lost 1 base and 0 bases respectively, with 16 bases between them. The CDR3 totals 17 residues. As DNA, the CDR3 is TGTGCCAGCAGCCAAGGGGGGGCGGGGCTCAACTCCTACGAGCAGTACTTC. It specifies CASSQGGAGLNSYEQYF.

This clone was detected ten times or more. The chain joins TRBV7-8 to TRBJ1-3; 7 positions agree with TRBD1. This CDR3 contains 16 residues. Germline loops: CDR1 SGHVS, CDR2 FQNEAQ. Unmatched junction bases numbered 7, after V lost 5 bases and J lost 0 bases. CDR3 loop: CASSPRQGRSGNTIYF. CDR3 DNA: TGTGCCAGCAGCCCCCGACAGGGCCGCTCTGGAAACACCATATATTTT.

The chain employs TRBV28 and TRBJ1-3; D remains ambiguous. V gave up 4 bases and J gave up 4 bases, with 11 bases separating them. Germline loops: CDR1 MDHEN, CDR2 SYDVKM. CDR3 length equals 14 residues. In DNA form, the CDR3 reads TGTGCCAGCAGTTACGGGGTGGAAGGAAACACCATATATTTT. Its translation is CASSYGVEGNTIYF.

This clone was counted ten times or more. The chain employs TRBV11-2 and TRBJ2-5; D remains unclear. The V gene lost 5 bases and the J gene lost 4 bases, with 11 bases spanning the gap. CDR1 is SGHAT, CDR2 FQNNGV, per germline. This CDR3 is 13 amino acids long. CDR3 region: CASSRGAGETQYF. CDR3 bases: TGTGCCAGCAGCAGAGGCGCCGGAGAGACCCAGTACTTC.

To note about this clone: This may be a read error, as it is one base from a much larger clone. Other nucleotide sequences in the sample specify the same CDR3. The chain employs TRBV6-4 and TRBJ2-2, with 7 bases identical to TRBD2. This CDR3 spans 16 amino acids. Looked up from germline, CDR1 is MRHNA and CDR2 is SNTAGT. The CDR3 nucleotides read TGTGCCAGCAGTGACTCGCGGGCGGGGGATACCGGTGAGCCGTTTTTT. Translated, it gives CASSDSRAGDTGEPFF.

This clone was observed many times. The V and J genes are TRBV30 and TRBJ1-4, with D unclear. This CDR3 is 13 amino acids long. In germline, CDR1 is GTSNPN, CDR2 SVGIG (reference sequence). The germline V and J ends were trimmed by 2 bases and 8 bases, with 12 bases remaining between them. The CDR3 region is CAWSRTDGEKLFF. The DNA of the CDR3 is TGTGCCTGGAGTCGGACCGACGGGGAAAAACTGTTTTTT.

This clone was counted between two and nine times. The germline gene is not matched at one end of the junction; a read error may be the cause. This sequence joins TRBV2 and TRBJ1-2; D not resolved. This CDR3 region has 14 residues. Germline V gene data show CDR1 as SNHLY and CDR2 as FYNNEI. The CDR3 loop reads CASSLREWNYVYTF. The CDR3 DNA sequence: TGTGCCAGCAGCCTCAGAGAGTGGAACTATGTCTACACCTTC.

In this sample, this clone turned up many times. The chain links TRBV28 to TRBJ2-4; D ambiguous. The CDR3 sequence is 13 residues long. Trimming removed 6 bases from V and 0 bases from J, with 6 bases in between. CDR1 MDHEN and CDR2 SYDVKM come from the germline V gene. The CDR3 bases are TGTGCCAGCAGCCTACTAGCCAAAAACATTCAGTACTTC. Its translation: CASSLLAKNIQYF.

By its share, this clone is medium-sized. The rearrangement joins TRBV28 to TRBJ2-7; 12 nucleotides align to TRBD2. This CDR3 contains 16 residues. V lost 4 bases, J lost 4 bases, and 8 bases stayed unmatched. The germline CDR1 and CDR2 sequences are MDHEN and SYDVKM. The DNA of the CDR3 is TGTGCCAGCAGTTCCCATACTCTAGCGGGAGGGTACGAGCAGTACTTC. It translates to CASSSHTLAGGYEQYF.

Judged by abundance, this clone is medium-sized. The V call is TRBV24-1, the J call TRBJ2-1, with a weak D call TRBD2 (7 bases). In germline, CDR1 is KGHDR, CDR2 SFDVKD. V gave up 3 bases and J gave up 8 bases, with 13 bases separating them. The CDR3 consists of 14 residues. The CDR3 region is CATSDPRGGYEQFF. In DNA, the CDR3 is TGTGCCACCAGTGATCCACGCGGGGGCTATGAGCAGTTCTTC.

V gene TRBV30 combines with J gene TRBJ1-1; 11 nucleotides line up with TRBD1. The germline V gene encodes CDR1 GTSNPN and CDR2 SVGIG (reference sequence). The CDR3 covers 15 residues. J lost 4 bases, V lost 2 bases, and 6 bases had no gene match. The CDR3, as DNA: TGTGCCTGGAGTATGGGACAGGGGGTCGGCACTGAAGCTTTCTTT. Protein product: CAWSMGQGVGTEAFF.

This clone was seen many times. Being one base from a much bigger clone, this may be a read error. V and J are TRBV9 and TRBJ1-5; a weak D match, TRBD1 (5 bases). Trimming left V 3 bases short and J 5 bases short, with 12 bases between. Germline-derived CDR1 and CDR2 are SGDLS and YYNGEE. The length of the CDR3 is 14 residues. The CDR3 nucleotides read TGTGCCAGCAGCGGGGGCAGGGTCGATCAGCCCCAGCATTTT. Protein sequence: CASSGGRVDQPQHF.

Only a few counts were recorded for this clone. The junction departs from germline at one end; a sequencing error may be responsible. Other nucleotide sequences from this sample produce the same CDR3. The V gene is TRBV28, the J gene TRBJ1-5; no clear D. Per germline, CDR1 MDHEN and CDR2 SYDVKM. The CDR3 is 17 residues long. DNA of the CDR3: TGCGCAAGCAAATTCGGGCGAAACCTCTATAGCAATCAGCCCCAGCATTTT. Its translation is CASKFGRNLYSNQPQHF.

This chain links TRBV11-2 with TRBJ2-1; the match to TRBD1 covers 9 bases. This CDR3 has 16 residues. V lost 6 bases to trimming and J lost 3 bases; unmatched junction nucleotides: 9. Germline V gene data show CDR1 as SGHAT and CDR2 as FQNNGV. The chain's CDR3 is CASRLQGQGNYNEQFF. The CDR3 DNA reads as TGTGCCAGCAGACTACAGGGACAGGGTAACTACAATGAGCAGTTCTTC.

The chain couples TRBV28 to TRBJ1-5; D ambiguous. CDR1 is MDHEN and CDR2 is SYDVKM in the germline V gene. V lost 7 bases and J lost 3, with 13 bases in between. CDR3 length: 14 residues. CDR3 loop: CASKERSPNQPQHF. The CDR3 DNA follows: TGTGCCAGCAAAGAACGGTCCCCCAATCAGCCCCAGCATTTT.

This clone qualifies as medium-sized (0.01 to 0.1%). The chain employs TRBV6-1 and TRBJ1-5; TRBD1 agrees at 9 bases. This CDR3 is 14 amino acids long. Looked up from germline, CDR1 is MNHNS and CDR2 is SASEGT. The V and J ends lost 4 bases and 2 bases, in that order; junction bases with no gene match: 0. The CDR3 sequence is CASSGTGGNQPQHF. The CDR3 DNA reads as TGTGCCAGCAGTGGGACAGGGGGCAATCAGCCCCAGCATTTT.

V and J are TRBV20-1 and TRBJ2-7; TRBD2 is a possible D gene (7 bases). Per germline, CDR1 DFQATT and CDR2 SNEGSKA (reference sequence). The CDR3 has 13 residues. Trimming stripped 6 bases from V and 1 base from J, with 13 bases between. CDR3 nucleotides: TGCAGTGCCGAGGGGGGGACGTCCTACGAGCAGTACTTC. Protein: CSAEGGTSYEQYF.